Listed here are 17 T cell receptor beta chains from one sample, sequenced in a study of cytomegalovirus exposure and HLA in healthy donors. The PCR was carried out with 60 Vbeta primers and 13 Jbeta primers. Clones were sequenced by immunoSEQ multiplex PCR, and TCRdb holds only the in-frame ones, with some missing. This table has 100,000 to 150,000 clones, about 73% appearing once. The material sequenced was PBMCs. The source of these receptors is a woman aged 40 to 55 in good health and CMV-seronegative.

The chain carries TRBV25-1 and TRBJ2-3, with D unresolved. This CDR3 is built from 13 residues. Germline V CDR1 and CDR2: MGHDK, SYGVNS. Trimming shortened V by 2 bases and J by 2 bases, and 5 bases separated the two germline ends. Written as DNA, the CDR3 is TGTGCCAGCAGTGAACAGGTCACAGATACGCAGTATTTT. Encoded protein: CASSEQVTDTQYF.

The rearrangement links TRBV10-3 to TRBJ2-7, with TRBD2 identical over 11 bases. The CDR3 totals 16 residues. The junction had 6 bases not matched to a gene; V was cut back by 4 bases and J by 1 base. In germline, CDR1 is ENHRY, CDR2 SYGVKD. The CDR3 loop is CAISARLAGQSYEQYF. DNA of the CDR3: TGTGCCATCAGTGCTAGACTAGCGGGACAATCCTACGAGCAGTACTTC.

The rearrangement uses TRBV29-1 and TRBJ2-5, with 8 positions matching TRBD1. The J call could be wrong; TRBJ2-7 is a better fit for the DNA end. The length of the CDR3 is 12 residues. Germline CDR1 and CDR2: SQVTM and ANQGSEA. CDR3 nucleotide sequence: TGCAGCGCCGGGACAGGAACCTACGAGCAGTACTTC. This gives the protein CSAGTGTYEQYF.

The chain recombines TRBV18 with TRBJ1-2; 7 nucleotides match TRBD1. This CDR3 has 16 residues. V was clipped by 3 bases and J by 1 base; unmatched bases: 8. Germline lookup yields CDR1 KGHSH and CDR2 LQKENI. CDR3 sequence: CASSPQRGGINYGYTF. CDR3 bases: TGTGCCAGCTCACCGCAGAGAGGGGGCATTAACTATGGCTACACCTTC.

The gene calls are TRBV7-9 and TRBJ1-2; TRBD1 might be the D (5 bases). Germline V gives CDR1 SEHNR, CDR2 FQNEAQ (reference sequence). The CDR3 consists of 14 residues. Trimming took 5 bases from V and 4 from J, leaving 14 bases between them. CDR3 protein: CASSGRQGIYGYTF. CDR3 in DNA: TGTGCCAGCAGCGGACGGCAGGGCATCTATGGCTACACCTTC.

The gene calls are TRBV5-1 and TRBJ2-4; a weak D match, TRBD2 (5 bases). This CDR3 has 18 residues. Looked up from germline, CDR1 is SGHRS and CDR2 is YFSETQ. Trimming pared 0 bases from V and 6 bases from J, leaving 22 bases between. This CDR3 is CASSLGGPGVWYGNIQYF. The CDR3 DNA sequence: TGCGCCAGCAGCTTGGGGGGTCCCGGGGTGTGGTACGGAAACATTCAGTACTTC. The complete variable domain, with remaining parts taken from reference TRBV5-1 and TRBJ2-4, reads KAGVTQTPRYLIKTRGQQVTLSCSPISGHRSVSWYQQTPGQGLQFLFEYFSETQRNKGNFPGRFSGRQFSNSRSEMNVSTLELGDSALYLCASSLGGPGVWYGNIQYFGAGTRLSVL.

V usage is TRBV7-2 and J usage is TRBJ2-2; D uncertain. Germline CDR1 is SGHTA and CDR2 is FQGNSA. The V gene lost 5 bases and the J gene lost 5 bases, with 15 bases spanning the gap. The CDR3 is 15 amino acids. The CDR3 loop reads CASSLYNRYTGELFF. Written as DNA, the CDR3 is TGTGCCAGCAGCCTCTATAACCGGTATACCGGGGAGCTGTTTTTT.

The CDR3 spells CASSQPDREETEAFF. The DNA of the CDR3 is TGTGCCAGCAGCCAACCGGACAGGGAAGAAACTGAAGCTTTCTTT. The gene calls are TRBV16 and TRBJ1-1; TRBD1 matches at 8 bases. CDR1 is KGHSY, CDR2 FQNENV, per germline. CDR3 size: 15 residues. The V gene end was trimmed by 2 bases and the J gene end by 5 bases; junction bases not matched to a gene: 7. Based on the CDR3 plus reference TRBV16 and TRBJ1-1, the full variable domain is GEEVAQTPKHLVRGEGQKAKLYCAPIKGHSYVFWYQQVLKNEFKFLISFQNENVFDETGMPKERFSAKCLPNSPCSLEIQATKLEDSAVYFCASSQPDREETEAFFGQGTRLTVV.

This clone was seen a single time. V is TRBV4-2 and J is TRBJ2-7; 12 bases agree with TRBD2. With 0 bases clipped from V and 9 bases from J, the junction kept 9 bases outside the gene matches. The CDR3 contains 16 residues. Germline lookup yields CDR1 LGHNA and CDR2 YNFKEQ. The CDR3 reads CASSQETSGSPPGQYF. CDR3 DNA: TGTGCCAGCAGCCAAGAGACTAGCGGGAGCCCCCCGGGGCAGTACTTC.

The J gene is TRBJ2-7, the V gene TRBV28; weak D call: TRBD1 (5 bases). The CDR3 loop spans 13 amino acids. Germline V lookup: CDR1 MDHEN, CDR2 SYDVKM. The germline V and J ends were trimmed by 8 bases and 0 bases, with 11 bases remaining between them. CDR3 bases: TGTGCCAGCCGTTCAGGGATCTCCTACGAGCAGTACTTC. Translating it yields CASRSGISYEQYF.

A single count supports this clone. This chain uses TRBV7-9 with TRBJ2-7; tentative D call: TRBD1 (6 bases). Germline V gene sequence: CDR1 SEHNR, CDR2 FQNEAQ (reference sequence). Trimming took off 5 bases at V and 4 bases at J, with 9 bases between the two ends. The CDR3 length is 12 residues. CDR3 protein: CASSTGMYEQYF. The DNA of the CDR3 is TGTGCCAGCAGCACAGGGATGTACGAGCAGTACTTC.

The genes are TRBV28 and TRBJ2-4; possibly TRBD1 for D (6 bases). The CDR3 runs to 14 residues. Trimming took 2 bases from V and 12 from J, leaving 17 bases between them. Per germline, CDR1 MDHEN and CDR2 SYDVKM. Here the CDR3 reads CASSLGQGMGSQYF. The CDR3, as DNA: TGTGCCAGCAGTTTAGGCCAGGGGATGGGCAGTCAGTACTTC.

This sequence joins TRBV18 and TRBJ2-1; D not certain. CDR1 is KGHSH and CDR2 is LQKENI in the germline V gene. The CDR3 covers 13 residues. V lost 2 bases to trimming and J lost 7 bases, with 9 bases between them. The CDR3 region is CASSPWLENEQFF. The CDR3 DNA reads as TGTGCCAGCTCACCATGGTTGGAGAATGAGCAGTTCTTC.

The V gene is TRBV18, the J gene TRBJ1-1; 8 bases align to TRBD1. CDR1 and CDR2 (germline): KGHSH, LQKENI. The CDR3 totals 16 residues. V lost 4 bases to trimming and J lost 0 bases; unmatched junction nucleotides: 7. CDR3 sequence reads: CASSQKPGQVNTEAFF. As DNA, the CDR3 is TGTGCCAGCTCACAAAAACCGGGACAGGTGAACACTGAAGCTTTCTTT.

This clone occurred a few times. This rearrangement joins TRBV28 to TRBJ2-1, with a tentative D call TRBD1 (5 bases). Germline loops: CDR1 MDHEN, CDR2 SYDVKM. The CDR3 runs to 17 residues. The germline V and J ends were trimmed by 3 bases and 1 base, with 16 bases remaining between them. The CDR3 reads CASSFQPGIHSYNEQFF. The DNA for the CDR3 is TGTGCCAGCAGTTTTCAACCAGGGATACATTCCTACAATGAGCAGTTCTTC.

The genes are TRBV10-3 and TRBJ2-4; TRBD2 is a possible D gene (5 bases). Germline CDR1 and CDR2: ENHRY and SYGVKD. V lost 10 bases, J lost 0 bases, and 16 bases lay in between. The CDR3 runs to 15 residues. The DNA for the CDR3 is TGTGCCACCCGCCGGGAACCTCTAGCCAAAAACATTCAGTACTTC. Translation: CATRREPLAKNIQYF.

The rearrangement links TRBV10-3 to TRBJ2-1, with D tentatively TRBD2 (7 bases). Germline V gene sequence: CDR1 ENHRY, CDR2 SYGVKD. This CDR3 is built from 14 residues. V lost 4 bases and J lost 7, with 14 bases in between. CDR3 protein: CAISGGKGGNEQFF. The CDR3 bases are TGTGCCATCAGTGGCGGGAAGGGGGGGAATGAGCAGTTCTTC.